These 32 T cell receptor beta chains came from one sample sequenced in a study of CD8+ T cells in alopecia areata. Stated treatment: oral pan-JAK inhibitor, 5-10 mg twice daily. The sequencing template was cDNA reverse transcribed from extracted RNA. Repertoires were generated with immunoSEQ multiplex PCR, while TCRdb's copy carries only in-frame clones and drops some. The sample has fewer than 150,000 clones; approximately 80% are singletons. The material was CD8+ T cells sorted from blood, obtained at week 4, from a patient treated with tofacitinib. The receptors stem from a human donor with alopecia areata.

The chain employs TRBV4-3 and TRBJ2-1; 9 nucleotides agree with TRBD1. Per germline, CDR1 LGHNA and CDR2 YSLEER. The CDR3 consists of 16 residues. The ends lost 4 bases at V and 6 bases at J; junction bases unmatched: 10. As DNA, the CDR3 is TGCGCCAGCAGCCCCGGACGAGGGACAGGGTTCAATGAGCAGTTCTTC. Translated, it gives CASSPGRGTGFNEQFF.

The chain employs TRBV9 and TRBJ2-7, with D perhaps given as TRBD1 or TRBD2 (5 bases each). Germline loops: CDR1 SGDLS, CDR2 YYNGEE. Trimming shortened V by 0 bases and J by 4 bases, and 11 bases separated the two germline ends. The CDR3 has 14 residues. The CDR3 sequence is CASSVDTGGYEQYF. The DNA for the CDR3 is TGTGCCAGCAGCGTAGATACAGGCGGGTACGAGCAGTACTTC.

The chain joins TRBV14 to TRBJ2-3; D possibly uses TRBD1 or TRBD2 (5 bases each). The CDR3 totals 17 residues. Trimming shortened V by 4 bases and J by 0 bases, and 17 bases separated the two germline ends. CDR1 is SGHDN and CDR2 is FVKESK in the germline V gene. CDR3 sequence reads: CASSLKNRDLSTDTQYF. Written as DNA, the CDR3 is TGTGCCAGCAGCCTGAAGAACCGGGACCTTAGCACAGATACGCAGTATTTT.

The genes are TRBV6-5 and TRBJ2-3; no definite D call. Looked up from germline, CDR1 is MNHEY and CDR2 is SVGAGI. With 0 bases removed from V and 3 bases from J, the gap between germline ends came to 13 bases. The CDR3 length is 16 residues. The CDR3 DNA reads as TGTGCCAGCAGTTACTCGCCAGCTCGGCCAACAGATACGCAGTATTTT. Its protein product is CASSYSPARPTDTQYF.

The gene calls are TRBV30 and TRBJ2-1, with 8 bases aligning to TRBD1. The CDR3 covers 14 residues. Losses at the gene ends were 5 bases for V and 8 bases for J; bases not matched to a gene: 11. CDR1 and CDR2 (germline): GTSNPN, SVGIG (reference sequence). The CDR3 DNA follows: TGTGCCTGGGGAGGACAGGGTAGGGGTGATGAGCAGTTCTTC. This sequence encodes CAWGGQGRGDEQFF.

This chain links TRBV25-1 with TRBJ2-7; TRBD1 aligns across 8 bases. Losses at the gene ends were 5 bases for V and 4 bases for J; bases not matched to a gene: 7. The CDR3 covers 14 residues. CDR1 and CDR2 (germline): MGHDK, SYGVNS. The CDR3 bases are TGTGCCAGCAGTACCGGGACAGGTCCGTACGAGCAGTACTTC. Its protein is CASSTGTGPYEQYF.

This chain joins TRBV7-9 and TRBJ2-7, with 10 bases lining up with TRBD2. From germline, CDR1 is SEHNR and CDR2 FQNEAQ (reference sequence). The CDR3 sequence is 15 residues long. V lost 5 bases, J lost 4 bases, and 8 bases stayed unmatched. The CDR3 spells CASSPLLAGRYEQYF. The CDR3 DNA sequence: TGTGCCAGCAGCCCATTACTAGCGGGGAGGTACGAGCAGTACTTC.

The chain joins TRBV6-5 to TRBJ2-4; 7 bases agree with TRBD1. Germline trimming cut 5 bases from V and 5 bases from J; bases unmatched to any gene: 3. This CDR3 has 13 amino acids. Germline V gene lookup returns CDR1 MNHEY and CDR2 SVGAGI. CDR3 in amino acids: CASSPGTENIQYF. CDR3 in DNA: TGTGCCAGCAGTCCCGGGACAGAAAACATTCAGTACTTC.

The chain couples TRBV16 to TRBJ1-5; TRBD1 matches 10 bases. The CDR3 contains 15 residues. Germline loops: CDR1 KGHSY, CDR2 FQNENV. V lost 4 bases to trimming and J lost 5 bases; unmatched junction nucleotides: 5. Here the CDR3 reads CASSLPDRGDQPQHF. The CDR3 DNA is TGTGCCAGCAGCCTCCCGGACAGGGGGGATCAGCCCCAGCATTTT.

The CDR3 sequence: CASSAGTGSYEQYF. The CDR3 DNA reads as TGCGCCAGCAGCGCGGGGACAGGATCCTACGAGCAGTACTTC. The V and J genes are TRBV5-1 and TRBJ2-5; 8 bases match TRBD1. Matching the DNA end better, TRBJ2-7 makes the J call doubtful. Germline values: CDR1 SGHRS, CDR2 YFSETQ. The CDR3 contains 14 residues.

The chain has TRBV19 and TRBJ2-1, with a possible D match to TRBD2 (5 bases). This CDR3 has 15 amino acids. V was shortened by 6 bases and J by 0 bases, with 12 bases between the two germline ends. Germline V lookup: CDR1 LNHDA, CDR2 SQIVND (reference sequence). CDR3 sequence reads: CASSRTGSSYNEQFF. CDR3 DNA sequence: TGTGCCAGTAGCCGGACGGGGAGCTCCTACAATGAGCAGTTCTTC.

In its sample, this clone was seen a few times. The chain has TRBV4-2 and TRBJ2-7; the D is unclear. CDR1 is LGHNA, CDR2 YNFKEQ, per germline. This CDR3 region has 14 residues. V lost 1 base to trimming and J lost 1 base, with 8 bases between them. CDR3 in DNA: TGTGCCAGCAGCCAAGGTACGGAGTCCTACGAGCAGTACTTC. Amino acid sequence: CASSQGTESYEQYF.

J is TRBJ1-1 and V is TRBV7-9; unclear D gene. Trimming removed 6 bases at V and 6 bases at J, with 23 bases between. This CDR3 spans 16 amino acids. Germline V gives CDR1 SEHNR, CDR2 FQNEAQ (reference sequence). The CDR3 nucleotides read TGTGCCAGCAGTTCAGCCCCGCTACAAGGGCGGGCTGAAGCTTTCTTT. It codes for CASSSAPLQGRAEAFF.

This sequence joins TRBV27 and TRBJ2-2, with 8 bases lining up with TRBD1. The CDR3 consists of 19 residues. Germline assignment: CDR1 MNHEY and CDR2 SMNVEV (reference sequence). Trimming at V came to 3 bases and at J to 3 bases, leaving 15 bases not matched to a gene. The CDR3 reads CASSFLLPGTGRDTGELFF. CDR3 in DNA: TGTGCCAGCAGTTTCCTCCTACCCGGGACAGGAAGGGACACCGGGGAGCTGTTTTTT.

The CDR3 sequence: CASSPLAGGQETQYF. CDR3 in DNA: TGTGCCAGCAGCCCACTAGCGGGGGGACAAGAGACCCAGTACTTC. The rearrangement uses TRBV6-5 and TRBJ2-5, with 12 bases fitting TRBD2. With V trimmed by 6 bases and J by 2 bases, 4 bases remained unmatched. This CDR3 has 15 amino acids. Looked up from germline, CDR1 is MNHEY and CDR2 is SVGAGI.

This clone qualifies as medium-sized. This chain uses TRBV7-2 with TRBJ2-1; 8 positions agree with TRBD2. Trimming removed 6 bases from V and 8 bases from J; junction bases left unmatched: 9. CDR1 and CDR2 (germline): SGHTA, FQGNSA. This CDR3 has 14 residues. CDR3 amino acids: CASSSGLGVDEQFF. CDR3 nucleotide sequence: TGTGCCAGCAGTTCGGGACTAGGGGTCGATGAGCAGTTCTTC.

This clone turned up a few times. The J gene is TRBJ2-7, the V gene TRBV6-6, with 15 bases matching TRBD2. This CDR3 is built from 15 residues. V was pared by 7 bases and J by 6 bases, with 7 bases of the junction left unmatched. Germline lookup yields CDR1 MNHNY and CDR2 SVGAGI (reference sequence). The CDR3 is CASTQGTSGGFEQYF. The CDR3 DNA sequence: TGTGCCAGCACCCAAGGGACTAGCGGGGGGTTCGAGCAGTACTTC.

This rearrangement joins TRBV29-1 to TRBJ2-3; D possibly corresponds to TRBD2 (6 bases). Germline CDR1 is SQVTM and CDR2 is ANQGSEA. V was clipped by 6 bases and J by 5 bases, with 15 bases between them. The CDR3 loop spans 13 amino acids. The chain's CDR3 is CSVEGAPRDTQYF. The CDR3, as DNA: TGCAGCGTGGAGGGAGCACCACGAGATACGCAGTATTTT.

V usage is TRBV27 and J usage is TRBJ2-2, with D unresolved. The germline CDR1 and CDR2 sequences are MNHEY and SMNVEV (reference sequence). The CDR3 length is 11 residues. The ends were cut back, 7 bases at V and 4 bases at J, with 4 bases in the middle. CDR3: CASTGTGELFF. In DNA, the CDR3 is TGTGCCAGCACTGGCACCGGGGAGCTGTTTTTT.

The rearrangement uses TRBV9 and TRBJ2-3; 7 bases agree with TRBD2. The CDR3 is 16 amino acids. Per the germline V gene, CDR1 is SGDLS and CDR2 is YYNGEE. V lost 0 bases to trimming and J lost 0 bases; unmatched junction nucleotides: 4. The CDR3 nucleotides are TGTGCCAGCAGCGTAGGCGGGGGACCTAGCACAGATACGCAGTATTTT. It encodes CASSVGGGPSTDTQYF.

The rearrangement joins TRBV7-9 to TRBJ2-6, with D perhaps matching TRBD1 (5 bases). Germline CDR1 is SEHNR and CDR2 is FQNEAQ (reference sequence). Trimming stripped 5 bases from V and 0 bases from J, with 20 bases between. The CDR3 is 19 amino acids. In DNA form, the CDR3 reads TGTGCCAGCAGCATCTACGACAGAGGCCTACACTCTGGGGCCAACGTCCTGACTTTC. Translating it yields CASSIYDRGLHSGANVLTF. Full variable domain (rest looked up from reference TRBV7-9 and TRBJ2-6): DTGVSQNPRHKITKRGQNVTFRCDPISEHNRLYWYRQTLGQGPEFLTYFQNEAQLEKSRLLSDRFSAERPKGSFSTLEIQRTEQGDSAMYLCASSIYDRGLHSGANVLTFGAGSRLTVL.

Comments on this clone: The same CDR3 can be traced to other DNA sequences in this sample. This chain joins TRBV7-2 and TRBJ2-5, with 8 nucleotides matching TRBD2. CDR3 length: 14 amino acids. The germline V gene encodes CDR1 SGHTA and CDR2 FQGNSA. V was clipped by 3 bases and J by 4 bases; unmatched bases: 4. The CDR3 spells CASSLTGLAETQYF. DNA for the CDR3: TGTGCCAGCAGCTTGACTGGACTAGCAGAGACCCAGTACTTC.

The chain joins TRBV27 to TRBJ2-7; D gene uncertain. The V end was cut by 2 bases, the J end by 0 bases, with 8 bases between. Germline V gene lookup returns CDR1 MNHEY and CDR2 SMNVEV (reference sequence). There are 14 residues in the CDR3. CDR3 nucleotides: TGTGCCAGCAGTTTAGGGTCGAGCTCCTACGAGCAGTACTTC. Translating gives CASSLGSSSYEQYF.

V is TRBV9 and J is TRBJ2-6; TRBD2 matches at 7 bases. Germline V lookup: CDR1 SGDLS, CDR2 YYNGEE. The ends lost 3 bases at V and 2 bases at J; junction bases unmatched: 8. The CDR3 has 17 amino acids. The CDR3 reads CASSASRGRAGANVLTF. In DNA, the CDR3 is TGTGCCAGCAGCGCCTCCCGTGGGAGGGCTGGGGCCAACGTCCTGACTTTC.

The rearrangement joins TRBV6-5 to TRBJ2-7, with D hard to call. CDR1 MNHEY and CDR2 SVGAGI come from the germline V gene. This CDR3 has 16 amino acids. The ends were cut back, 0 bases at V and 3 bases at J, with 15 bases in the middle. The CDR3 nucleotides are TGTGCCAGCAGTTACTCGAAGGAAGTCGCCCGCTACGAGCAGTACTTC. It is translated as CASSYSKEVARYEQYF.

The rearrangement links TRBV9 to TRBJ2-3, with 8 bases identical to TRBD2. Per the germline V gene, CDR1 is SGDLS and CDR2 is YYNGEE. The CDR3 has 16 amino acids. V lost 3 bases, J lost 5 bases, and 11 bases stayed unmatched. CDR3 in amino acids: CASSGSGGHSRDTQYF. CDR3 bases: TGTGCCAGCAGCGGATCGGGGGGGCACTCGCGAGATACGCAGTATTTT.

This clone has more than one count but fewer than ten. Written as DNA, the CDR3 is TGCAGCGTTGAAGTGGGACTAGCGGCCTCCTACGAGCAGTACTTC. Its translation: CSVEVGLAASYEQYF. The chain combines TRBV29-1 with TRBJ2-7; TRBD2 aligns across 11 bases. J lost 0 bases, V lost 1 base, and 2 bases had no gene match. The germline V gene has CDR1 SQVTM and CDR2 ANQGSEA. CDR3 length equals 15 residues.

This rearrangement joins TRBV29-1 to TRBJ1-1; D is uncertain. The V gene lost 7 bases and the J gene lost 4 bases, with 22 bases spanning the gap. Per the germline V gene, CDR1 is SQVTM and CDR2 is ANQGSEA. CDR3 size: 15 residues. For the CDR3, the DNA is TGCAGCGCCGAGGACCCAGAGGGAGGAGTCACTGAAGCTTTCTTT. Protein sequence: CSAEDPEGGVTEAFF.

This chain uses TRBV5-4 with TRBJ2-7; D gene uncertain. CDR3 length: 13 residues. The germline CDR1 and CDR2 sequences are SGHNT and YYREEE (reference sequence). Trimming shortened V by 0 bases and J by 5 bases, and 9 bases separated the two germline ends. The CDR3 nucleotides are TGTGCCAGCAGCTTGGCGCCCGGCGACGAGCAGTACTTC. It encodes CASSLAPGDEQYF.

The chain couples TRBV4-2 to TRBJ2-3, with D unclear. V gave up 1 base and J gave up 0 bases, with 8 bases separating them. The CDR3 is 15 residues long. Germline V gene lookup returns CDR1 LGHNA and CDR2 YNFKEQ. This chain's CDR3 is CASSQGSASTDTQYF. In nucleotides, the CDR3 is TGTGCCAGCAGCCAAGGAAGCGCCAGCACAGATACGCAGTATTTT.

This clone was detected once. CDR3 DNA: TGTGCCACCAGCAGAGGGGGCCCCTTGGGCACAGATACGCAGTATTTT. Its protein product is CATSRGGPLGTDTQYF. The chain has TRBV15 and TRBJ2-3, with D maybe TRBD1 (5 bases). CDR3 length: 16 amino acids. V lost 1 base to trimming and J lost 1 base, with 12 bases between them. CDR1 LNHNV and CDR2 YYDKDF come from the germline V gene (reference sequence).

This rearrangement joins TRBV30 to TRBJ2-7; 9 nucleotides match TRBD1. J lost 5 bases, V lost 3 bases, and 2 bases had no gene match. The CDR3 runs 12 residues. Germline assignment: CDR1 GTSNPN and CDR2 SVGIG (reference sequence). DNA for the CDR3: TGTGCCTGGAGGGGACAGGGCCACGAGCAGTACTTC. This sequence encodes CAWRGQGHEQYF.